The source of this T cell receptor beta chain is a study of T cell responses to AZD1222 COVID-19 vaccine. Study-wide findings and caveats: Spike was spanned by vaccine-associated CD4 TCRs, with dominance at 160-218 and 743-854. No repertoire was sampled before or during the peak T cell response, only after it. Baseline seropositivity occurred in only a handful of AZD1222 recipients. Within unmutated variant regions lay the reported targets of nearly half of spike-specific TCRs.

The data were produced by immunoSEQ multiplex PCR, yet TCRdb's version contains in-frame clones alone and is incomplete. The repertoire has about 100,000 clones, about 83% of them found once; the top ten carry 15% to 20%. This CDR3 has 16 amino acids. CDR1 and CDR2 from the germline V gene are SGHNT and YYREEE (reference sequence). V lost 0 bases and J lost 0, with 7 bases in between. Comment on this clone: The antigen remains undetermined.

The chain links TRBV5-4 to TRBJ2-6; D is unresolved. The sequence derives from an adult in good health. Sequenced here: peripheral blood, sampled on day 0 of AZD1222 vaccination. The chain's CDR3 is CASSLEWFSGANVLTF. The CDR3 DNA follows: TGTGCCAGCAGCTTGGAATGGTTCTCTGGGGCCAACGTCCTGACTTTC.